Presented here are 31 T cell receptor beta chains from one specimen sequenced in a study of blood T cell repertoires in COVID-19. TCRdb's copy holds only in-frame clones and misses some; the assay was immunoSEQ multiplex PCR. The sample yields about 150,000 clones, 86% seen once. Sequencing was performed on PBMCs or T cells enriched from blood (not recorded which). These TCRs come from a man in his fifties or sixties who had recovered from COVID-19.

V gene TRBV9 combines with J gene TRBJ2-2; 8 bases fit TRBD1. CDR3 size: 17 residues. Germline loops: CDR1 SGDLS, CDR2 YYNGEE. V lost 0 bases, J lost 4 bases, and 8 bases stayed unmatched. This CDR3 is CASSVVTGTGSTGELFF. DNA of the CDR3: TGTGCCAGCAGCGTAGTAACCGGGACAGGTAGCACCGGGGAGCTGTTTTTT.

The genes are TRBV5-1 and TRBJ2-2; D remains ambiguous. The CDR3 totals 12 residues. The germline V and J ends were trimmed by 1 base and 8 bases, with 6 bases remaining between them. CDR1 is SGHRS, CDR2 YFSETQ, per germline. The CDR3 here is CASSLFQGELFF. The CDR3 bases are TGCGCCAGCAGCTTGTTTCAAGGGGAGCTGTTTTTT.

This clone was detected once. The gene calls are TRBV7-3 and TRBJ1-5; D is possibly TRBD1 (5 bases). V was clipped by 8 bases and J by 6 bases, with 14 bases between them. The germline V gene encodes CDR1 SGHTA and CDR2 FQGTGA. The CDR3 has 13 residues. CDR3 nucleotides: TGTGCCAGCTCCTCGGGGGGGAGTCAGCCCCAGCATTTT. Protein: CASSSGGSQPQHF.

V is TRBV5-1 and J is TRBJ1-1, with D hard to call. CDR1 is SGHRS, CDR2 YFSETQ, per germline. The length of the CDR3 is 13 residues. Trimming left V 1 base short and J 3 bases short, with 7 bases between. CDR3 coding DNA: TGCGCCAGCAGCTTGAAGAGTGACACTGAAGCTTTCTTT. Translation: CASSLKSDTEAFF.

The chain has TRBV13 and TRBJ1-1, with unresolved D. CDR1 is PRHDT, CDR2 FYEKMQ, per germline (reference sequence). Trimming shortened V by 2 bases and J by 0 bases, and 4 bases separated the two germline ends. The CDR3 runs 13 residues. As DNA, the CDR3 is TGTGCCAGCAGCTTACGTTTGAACACTGAAGCTTTCTTT. This sequence encodes CASSLRLNTEAFF.

V usage is TRBV7-2 and J usage is TRBJ1-3; TRBD1 is a possible D gene (6 bases). Trimming stripped 2 bases from V and 1 base from J, with 9 bases between. CDR3 size: 15 residues. Per the germline V gene, CDR1 is SGHTA and CDR2 is FQGNSA. For the CDR3, the DNA is TGTGCCAGCAGCTTATCGCAGGGGTCTGGAAACACCATATATTTT. Translated, it gives CASSLSQGSGNTIYF.

The V gene is TRBV7-9, the J gene TRBJ1-2; possible D gene TRBD1, 5 bases. V gave up 5 bases and J gave up 4 bases, with 14 bases separating them. The CDR3 loop spans 14 amino acids. Germline values: CDR1 SEHNR, CDR2 FQNEAQ (reference sequence). CDR3 in amino acids: CASSDPTVRYGYTF. The CDR3 DNA reads TGTGCCAGCAGCGATCCGACAGTCCGCTATGGCTACACCTTC.

Here the CDR3 reads CATKDGDRDNSPLHF. CDR3 nucleotide sequence: TGTGCCACCAAAGATGGGGACAGGGACAATTCACCCCTCCACTTT. V gene TRBV15 combines with J gene TRBJ1-6; 9 bases match TRBD1. The trim removed 7 bases at V and 7 bases at J, leaving 8 bases unmatched. Germline CDR1 and CDR2: LNHNV and YYDKDF (reference sequence). The CDR3 runs to 15 residues.

The rearrangement links TRBV7-9 to TRBJ1-4; 10 nucleotides align to TRBD1. The germline V gene has CDR1 SEHNR and CDR2 FQNEAQ (reference sequence). The ends lost 5 bases at V and 7 bases at J; junction bases unmatched: 10. The CDR3 sequence is 16 residues long. CDR3 loop: CASSPMGGQGFEKLFF. The DNA of the CDR3 is TGTGCCAGCAGCCCCATGGGGGGACAGGGGTTTGAAAAACTGTTTTTT.

The rearrangement uses TRBV30 and TRBJ1-4; no firm D call. Germline CDR1 reads GTSNPN; CDR2 reads SVGIG (reference sequence). Trimming removed 2 bases at V and 8 bases at J, with 15 bases between. The CDR3 runs to 14 residues. CDR3 nucleotide sequence: TGTGCCTGGAGTTCAAAGGCGTCCGGGGAAAAACTGTTTTTT. It codes for CAWSSKASGEKLFF.

This clone was seen just once. CDR3 nucleotide sequence: TGCGCCAGCAGCTTGGCCGCAACTAGCGGGAGAACCTACGAGCAGTACTTC. Translated: CASSLAATSGRTYEQYF. The gene calls are TRBV5-1 and TRBJ2-7; TRBD2 aligns across 11 bases. The CDR3 has 17 residues. The V gene's germline CDR1 is SGHRS and CDR2 YFSETQ. With 0 bases clipped from V and 2 bases from J, the junction kept 7 bases outside the gene matches.

V and J are TRBV7-9 and TRBJ1-3; 8 bases line up with TRBD1. Per the germline V gene, CDR1 is SEHNR and CDR2 is FQNEAQ (reference sequence). The CDR3 loop spans 14 amino acids. The junction had 2 bases not matched to a gene; V was cut back by 5 bases and J by 2 bases. CDR3 region: CASSIQGAGNTIYF. As DNA, the CDR3 is TGTGCCAGCAGCATACAGGGGGCTGGAAACACCATATATTTT. Based on the CDR3 plus reference TRBV7-9 and TRBJ1-3, the full variable domain is DTGVSQNPRHKITKRGQNVTFRCDPISEHNRLYWYRQTLGQGPEFLTYFQNEAQLEKSRLLSDRFSAERPKGSFSTLEIQRTEQGDSAMYLCASSIQGAGNTIYFGEGSWLTVV.

The V and J genes are TRBV2 and TRBJ1-5, with 9 bases fitting TRBD1. The CDR3 has 15 residues. Germline V gene sequence: CDR1 SNHLY, CDR2 FYNNEI. The V segment lost 5 bases and the J segment 4 bases; nucleotides outside the gene matches: 6. The CDR3 DNA sequence: TGTGCCAGCAGTTTTGACAGGGGGGGAAATCAGCCCCAGCATTTT. Its translation: CASSFDRGGNQPQHF.

The V gene is TRBV23-1, the J gene TRBJ2-6, with 7 bases identical to TRBD1. Being an ORF, TRBV23-1 has a function that is uncertain. The CDR3 contains 21 residues. The V segment lost 4 bases and the J segment 0 bases; nucleotides outside the gene matches: 18. CDR3 sequence: CASSRGMKSRGQPSGANVLTF. CDR3 DNA: TGCGCCAGCAGTCGAGGCATGAAGTCTCGGGGACAGCCCTCTGGGGCCAACGTCCTGACTTTC.

This rearrangement joins TRBV5-1 to TRBJ1-2; D uncertain. The CDR3 has 15 residues. V lost 6 bases and J lost 4, with 19 bases in between. Germline V gene sequence: CDR1 SGHRS, CDR2 YFSETQ. CDR3 DNA: TGCGCCAGCACTGCATTCCCCCCGGGAGGCTATGGCTACACCTTC. This codes for CASTAFPPGGYGYTF.

The chain joins TRBV6-5 to TRBJ2-7; D might be TRBD2 (5 bases). Trimming left V 6 bases short and J 0 bases short, with 15 bases between. Germline loops: CDR1 MNHEY, CDR2 SVGAGI. There are 15 residues in the CDR3. The DNA for the CDR3 is TGTGCCAGCAGGGCTCAATGGGAGCACTCCTACGAGCAGTACTTC. It encodes CASRAQWEHSYEQYF.

The gene calls are TRBV6-5 and TRBJ2-7; D is possibly TRBD1 (6 bases). The length of the CDR3 is 13 residues. Germline V gene lookup returns CDR1 MNHEY and CDR2 SVGAGI. Deletions cut 7 bases from V and 7 bases from J, with 17 bases between. The chain's CDR3 is CASMGNRAKEQYV. The CDR3 coding sequence is TGTGCCAGCATGGGGAACAGGGCTAAGGAGCAGTACGTC.

V usage is TRBV18 and J usage is TRBJ2-6; D unclear. V shed 3 bases and J shed 0 bases, with 18 bases lying between them. The length of the CDR3 is 19 residues. Germline V gives CDR1 KGHSH, CDR2 LQKENI. The CDR3 DNA reads as TGTGCCAGCTCACCCCGACAATTAAACCGAAACTCTGGGGCCAACGTCCTGACTTTC. It is translated as CASSPRQLNRNSGANVLTF.

This chain connects TRBV7-8 to TRBJ1-4; no clear D gene. The germline V and J ends were trimmed by 9 bases and 3 bases, with 11 bases remaining between them. Germline CDR1 SGHVS, CDR2 FQNEAQ. The CDR3 extends over 13 amino acids. DNA for the CDR3: TGTGCCAGTAGCAACGGGGCTAATGAAAAACTGTTTTTT. Protein: CASSNGANEKLFF.

V usage is TRBV7-3 and J usage is TRBJ2-2; 8 bases are shared with TRBD1. The CDR3 is 19 amino acids. Germline CDR1 reads SGHTA; CDR2 reads FQGTGA. With 2 bases clipped from V and 6 bases from J, the junction kept 17 bases outside the gene matches. CDR3: CASSLARTGSGQTAGELFF. The CDR3 DNA is TGTGCCAGCAGCTTAGCCAGGACAGGGTCGGGCCAAACGGCCGGGGAGCTGTTTTTT.

This sequence joins TRBV28 and TRBJ1-1; weak D call: TRBD1 (5 bases). V was trimmed by 4 bases and J by 11 bases, leaving 23 bases between them. Germline lookup yields CDR1 MDHEN and CDR2 SYDVKM. The CDR3 spans 15 residues. Here the CDR3 DNA reads TGTGCCAGCAGTTCCGGTGGCGGGGACGGGACCCGGGCTTTCTTT. This gives the protein CASSSGGGDGTRAFF. Based on the CDR3 plus reference TRBV28 and TRBJ1-1, the full variable domain is DVKVTQSSRYLVKRTGEKVFLECVQDMDHENMFWYRQDPGLGLRLIYFSYDVKMKEKGDIPEGYSVSREKKERFSLILESASTNQTSMYLCASSSGGGDGTRAFFGQGTRLTVV.

This chain uses TRBV9 with TRBJ2-1; D perhaps matches TRBD2 (5 bases). Deletions cut 0 bases from V and 4 bases from J, with 11 bases between. Per germline, CDR1 SGDLS and CDR2 YYNGEE. The CDR3 has 15 amino acids. CDR3: CASSVDSGIYNEQFF. CDR3 DNA: TGTGCCAGCAGCGTAGATTCGGGGATTTACAATGAGCAGTTCTTC.

This clone has only one observation. CDR3 residues: CASSIRDSNSPLHF. CDR3 in DNA: TGTGCCAGCAGTATCCGGGACAGTAATTCACCCCTCCACTTT. V is TRBV27 and J is TRBJ1-6, with TRBD1 matching over 7 bases. CDR1 is MNHEY, CDR2 SMNVEV, per germline (reference sequence). Trimming took 5 bases from V and 6 from J; bases not matched to a gene: 4. CDR3 length: 14 amino acids.

The chain has TRBV19 and TRBJ1-2, with D perhaps TRBD1 (5 bases). Trimming removed 5 bases at V and 6 bases at J, with 10 bases between. This CDR3 contains 12 residues. CDR1 LNHDA and CDR2 SQIVND come from the germline V gene (reference sequence). CDR3 in amino acids: CASSGGNNGYTF. For the CDR3, the DNA is TGTGCCAGTAGTGGGGGGAATAATGGCTACACCTTC. The variable domain in full, with the rest retrieved from reference TRBV19 and TRBJ1-2, is DGGITQSPKYLFRKEGQNVTLSCEQNLNHDAMYWYRQDPGQGLRLIYYSQIVNDFQKGDIAEGYSVSREKKESFPLTVTSAQKNPTAFYLCASSGGNNGYTFGSGTRLTVV.

J is TRBJ2-1 and V is TRBV5-1, with D possibly being TRBD2 (6 bases). This CDR3 has 14 amino acids. The V and J ends lost 1 base and 9 bases respectively, with 14 bases between them. The germline gives CDR1 SGHRS, CDR2 YFSETQ. The CDR3 region has the DNA TGCGCCAGCAGCTTGCTTGTGGGGGGTGTTGAGCAGTTCTTC. This sequence encodes CASSLLVGGVEQFF.

This chain uses TRBV19 with TRBJ1-5, with no clear D. V lost 0 bases, J lost 6 bases, and 12 bases lay in between. Germline CDR1 is LNHDA and CDR2 is SQIVND (reference sequence). The CDR3 sequence is 15 residues long. CDR3 sequence (DNA): TGTGCCAGTAGTATAGATATCGAGCTCCGTCAGCCCCAGCATTTT. Protein sequence: CASSIDIELRQPQHF.

As regards this clone: Distinct nucleotide sequences in the sample also encode this CDR3. The chain couples TRBV7-2 to TRBJ2-5, with a possible D match to TRBD1 (6 bases). The CDR3 is 14 amino acids. Germline V CDR1 and CDR2: SGHTA, FQGNSA. The V and J ends lost 4 bases and 5 bases respectively, with 14 bases between them. CDR3 region: CASSSSNREETQYF. CDR3 nucleotide sequence: TGTGCCAGCAGCTCCAGTAACAGGGAGGAGACCCAGTACTTC. Combining the CDR3 with reference TRBV7-2 and TRBJ2-5 gives the whole variable domain GAGVSQSPSNKVTEKGKDVELRCDPISGHTALYWYRQSLGQGLEFLIYFQGNSAPDKSGLPSDRFSAERTGGSVSTLTIQRTQQEDSAVYLCASSSSNREETQYFGPGTRLLVL.

The rearrangement joins TRBV7-9 to TRBJ2-7; 7 nucleotides align to TRBD1. Germline loops: CDR1 SEHNR, CDR2 FQNEAQ (reference sequence). The CDR3 is 14 amino acids. V trimming: 5 bases; J trimming: 4 bases; junction bases outside the gene matches: 8. The CDR3 sequence is CASSEQGTFYEQYF. The CDR3 nucleotides are TGTGCCAGCAGCGAACAGGGGACGTTTTACGAGCAGTACTTC. The full variable domain, with the rest looked up from reference TRBV7-9 and TRBJ2-7, is DTGVSQNPRHKITKRGQNVTFRCDPISEHNRLYWYRQTLGQGPEFLTYFQNEAQLEKSRLLSDRFSAERPKGSFSTLEIQRTEQGDSAMYLCASSEQGTFYEQYFGPGTRLTVT.

The V and J genes are TRBV19 and TRBJ1-4; no clear D gene. Trimming pared 3 bases from V and 4 bases from J, leaving 6 bases between. The germline V gene encodes CDR1 LNHDA and CDR2 SQIVND (reference sequence). The CDR3 has 13 amino acids. CDR3 sequence: CASSISGNEKLFF. The CDR3 DNA sequence: TGTGCCAGTAGTATTTCGGGTAATGAAAAACTGTTTTTT.

This chain connects TRBV15 to TRBJ1-2, with TRBD1 matching 7 bases. The V gene's germline CDR1 is LNHNV and CDR2 YYDKDF (reference sequence). Trimming cost V 0 bases and J 7 bases; bases outside gene matches: 8. The CDR3 length is 15 residues. For the CDR3, the DNA is TGTGCCACCAGCAGAGAACGGCAGGGGGTTAGTGGCTACACCTTC. This translates into CATSRERQGVSGYTF.

The rearrangement joins TRBV5-8 to TRBJ2-7; 8 nucleotides align to TRBD2. The CDR3 consists of 15 residues. Germline V gives CDR1 SGHTS, CDR2 YDEGEE. Unmatched junction bases numbered 8, after V lost 1 base and J lost 5 bases. The CDR3 sequence: CASSLRGGSPHEQYF. The CDR3 coding sequence is TGTGCCAGCAGCTTGCGGGGGGGCAGTCCCCACGAGCAGTACTTC.